This TCR beta chain was retrieved from a study of identical twins. Overall study findings and caveats: Out-of-frame alpha sequences common to twins exhibited a surplus of low generation probability. Abundant beta clonotypes from cord blood bore fewer insertions; memory repertoires lacked this pattern.

Unique molecular identifiers were present on cDNA, and template switching added a universal primer site. TCRdb reprocessed the 5' RACE reads via MiXCR and lists one record per CDR3 protein. This table has 450,000 to 600,000 distinct CDR3 sequences, around 20% appearing once. The CDR3 is made up of 15 amino acids. Germline CDR1 LGHDT, CDR2 YNNKEL (reference sequence). Trimming took 4 bases from V and 5 from J; bases not matched to a gene: 8. This clonotype was recorded a few times. Its antigen remains unidentified. The same sample was also studied in work on yellow fever vaccine responses in identical twins.

The receptor comes from a woman under 30 in good health. V gene TRBV3-1 combines with J gene TRBJ1-1; 9 positions match TRBD1. The sequenced sample was CD4+ T cells sorted from blood. The CDR3 coding sequence is TGTGCCAGCAGCCGGCTCACAGGGGGCGTTACTGAAGCTTTCTTT. Protein: CASSRLTGGVTEAFF.